Described below is a single T cell receptor (beta chain) sequence and its context. Other DNA sequences in the same sample also yield this CDR3. In replicate PCRs of sorted subsets, approximately 210 ng DNA, about 30,000 T cell genomes, was used. Sequencing was performed with immunoSEQ multiplex PCR; in TCRdb, only in-frame clones are kept and a portion is missing. The sample yields some 2.3 million clones, 85% to 95% seen once. This specimen belongs to a study of shared clonotypes between healthy human individuals. Germline values: CDR1 MDHEN, CDR2 SYDVKM. The CDR3 contains 15 residues. V shed 0 bases and J 1 base; nucleotides not matched to a gene: 0.

The origin of this receptor is a man aged 18 to 29 in good health. Some clones in this sample may be carry-over from other donors' samples. Input material: naive CD4+ T cells from PBMCs. The subset was: CD45RA+ positively selected. The chain combines TRBV28 with TRBJ1-1, with 9 bases lining up with TRBD1. As DNA, the CDR3 is TGTGCCAGCAGTTTATGGACAGGGGGGAACACTGAAGCTTTCTTT. Translated, it gives CASSLWTGGNTEAFF.